These 23 T cell receptor beta chains came from one sample sequenced in a study of blood T cell repertoires in COVID-19. Generated by immunoSEQ multiplex PCR, the TCRdb table keeps only in-frame clones and is missing some. Among approximately 140,000 clones, around 88% were seen once, and the ten largest hold 1.5%. The material sequenced was peripheral blood. These TCRs come from a woman aged 55-75 years with acute or convalescent COVID-19.

This chain links TRBV5-5 with TRBJ2-1, with 7 bases fitting TRBD1. CDR3 size: 16 residues. V lost 6 bases, J lost 1 base, and 10 bases stayed unmatched. From germline, CDR1 is SGHKS and CDR2 YYEKEE (reference sequence). CDR3 loop: CASTLREGASYNEQFF. CDR3 DNA sequence: TGTGCCAGCACCCTTCGAGAGGGGGCGTCCTACAATGAGCAGTTCTTC.

The genes are TRBV6-6 and TRBJ1-2; 7 nucleotides agree with TRBD1. This CDR3 contains 15 residues. Germline CDR1 MNHNY, CDR2 SVGAGI (reference sequence). The J segment lost 2 bases and the V segment lost 5 bases, leaving 8 bases of the junction unmatched. The CDR3 DNA sequence: TGTGCCAGCAGTCTCAGGGGGAACGAGAACTATGGCTACACCTTC. This sequence encodes CASSLRGNENYGYTF.

J is TRBJ1-3 and V is TRBV11-3, with D perhaps TRBD1 (6 bases). This CDR3 has 15 residues. CDR1 is SGHNT and CDR2 is YENEEA in the germline V gene. Trimming cost V 5 bases and J 8 bases, with 19 bases left between them. The CDR3 loop reads CASSRGASLEDTIYF. The CDR3 DNA reads as TGTGCCAGCAGCCGGGGGGCGTCTCTGGAGGACACCATATATTTT.

The V gene is TRBV4-1, the J gene TRBJ1-4, with 8 nucleotides matching TRBD1. The CDR3 runs to 16 residues. Trimming cost V 0 bases and J 8 bases; bases outside gene matches: 8. Germline V lookup: CDR1 MGHRA, CDR2 YSYEKL. This chain's CDR3 is CASSQEMQGAGEKLFF. The CDR3 nucleotides read TGCGCCAGCAGCCAAGAAATGCAGGGGGCAGGGGAAAAACTGTTTTTT.

This chain connects TRBV19 to TRBJ1-5, with D possibly TRBD1 on 6 matching bases. V dropped 6 bases and J dropped 6 bases, with 18 bases sitting between them. The germline CDR1 and CDR2 sequences are LNHDA and SQIVND (reference sequence). The CDR3 contains 15 residues. CDR3 sequence: CASSLDGQSLQPQHF. The DNA for the CDR3 is TGTGCCAGTAGCCTTGATGGACAGAGCCTTCAGCCCCAGCATTTT.

In this sample, this clone turned up once. Here the CDR3 reads CASEQGTNTEAFF. The CDR3 DNA sequence: TGTGCCAGTGAACAGGGGACGAACACTGAAGCTTTCTTT. The V call is TRBV19, the J call TRBJ1-1, with TRBD1 matching 7 bases. Germline CDR1 LNHDA, CDR2 SQIVND (reference sequence). With V trimmed by 8 bases and J by 1 base, 4 bases remained unmatched. This CDR3 has 13 amino acids.

The chain carries TRBV4-1 and TRBJ2-5, with 10 nucleotides matching TRBD1. The CDR3 contains 15 residues. Trimming cost V 3 bases and J 3 bases; bases outside gene matches: 4. Germline assignment: CDR1 MGHRA and CDR2 YSYEKL. In nucleotides, the CDR3 is TGCGCCAGCAGCCAGGATGGGACAGGGGAAGAGACCCAGTACTTC. Its translation is CASSQDGTGEETQYF.

The V call is TRBV3-1 (or the pseudogene TRBV3-2), the J call TRBJ2-6; D might be TRBD1 (6 bases). The CDR3 has 17 amino acids. Germline V gene data show CDR1 as LGHDT and CDR2 as YNNKEL (reference sequence). The V gene lost 1 base and the J gene lost 2 bases, with 12 bases spanning the gap. CDR3 sequence: CASSQGHRVAGANVLTF. The CDR3 region has the DNA TGTGCCAGCAGCCAAGGGCACAGGGTGGCTGGGGCCAACGTCCTGACTTTC.

This clone was detected only once. The gene calls are TRBV4-2 and TRBJ1-2, with D possibly being TRBD1 (6 bases). Germline V gives CDR1 LGHNA, CDR2 YNFKEQ. Trimming shortened V by 0 bases and J by 4 bases, and 12 bases separated the two germline ends. The CDR3 length is 15 residues. The CDR3 protein is CASSQDRGQSYGYTF. In DNA, the CDR3 is TGTGCCAGCAGCCAAGATCGCGGACAGTCCTATGGCTACACCTTC.

V is TRBV5-1 and J is TRBJ2-3; D not resolved. Germline values: CDR1 SGHRS, CDR2 YFSETQ. The CDR3 loop spans 14 amino acids. Trimming left V 1 base short and J 1 base short, with 7 bases between. CDR3 DNA: TGCGCCAGCAGCTTGAATATTGGCACAGATACGCAGTATTTT. It translates to CASSLNIGTDTQYF.

The V gene is TRBV24-1, the J gene TRBJ1-6, with a possible D match to TRBD1 (6 bases). CDR1 and CDR2 (germline): KGHDR, SFDVKD. V lost 7 bases and J 7 bases, leaving 13 bases between the germline ends. The CDR3 loop spans 14 amino acids. CDR3 DNA: TGTGCCACCAGAGGCGGACAGCACAATTCACCCCTCCACTTT. It translates to CATRGGQHNSPLHF.

This sequence joins TRBV4-1 and TRBJ2-5; a weak D match, TRBD2 (5 bases). Per germline, CDR1 MGHRA and CDR2 YSYEKL. The CDR3 totals 14 residues. V dropped 0 bases and J dropped 2 bases, with 7 bases sitting between them. The chain's CDR3 is CASSQEPGQETQYF. In DNA form, the CDR3 reads TGCGCCAGCAGCCAAGAGCCGGGGCAAGAGACCCAGTACTTC.

This clone was counted between two and nine times. The gene calls are TRBV6-5 and TRBJ2-5, with 9 bases that match TRBD1. Germline CDR1 MNHEY, CDR2 SVGAGI. There are 15 residues in the CDR3. After removal of 2 bases from V and 5 bases from J, the junction contained 6 bases not matched to a gene. The DNA for the CDR3 is TGTGCCAGCAGTTACCAACAGGGGGCTAGTGAGACCCAGTACTTC. It is translated as CASSYQQGASETQYF.

The chain links TRBV18 to TRBJ2-7; D remains ambiguous. The CDR3 spans 14 residues. The germline CDR1 and CDR2 sequences are KGHSH and LQKENI. Trimming pared 1 base from V and 0 bases from J, leaving 7 bases between. The DNA for the CDR3 is TGTGCCAGCTCACCACACCCTAGCTCCTACGAGCAGTACTTC. Its protein product is CASSPHPSSYEQYF. Full variable domain (missing parts from reference TRBV18 and TRBJ2-7): NAGVMQNPRHLVRRRGQEARLRCSPMKGHSHVYWYRQLPEEGLKFMVYLQKENIIDESGMPKERFSAEFPKEGPSILRIQQVVRGDSAAYFCASSPHPSSYEQYFGPGTRLTVT.

The gene calls are TRBV4-2 and TRBJ2-7; 8 bases line up with TRBD2. Germline loops: CDR1 LGHNA, CDR2 YNFKEQ. The CDR3 runs 16 residues. After removal of 0 bases from V and 1 base from J, the junction contained 5 bases not matched to a gene. CDR3 sequence reads: CASSQDQRGYSYEQYF. The CDR3 DNA follows: TGTGCCAGCAGCCAAGATCAGCGGGGGTATTCCTACGAGCAGTACTTC.

The chain joins TRBV7-9 to TRBJ1-2; D gene unclear. The V gene lost 2 bases and the J gene lost 0 bases, with 7 bases spanning the gap. CDR1 and CDR2 (germline): SEHNR, FQNEAQ (reference sequence). The length of the CDR3 is 14 residues. CDR3 amino acids: CASSLTIPNYGYTF. The CDR3 DNA follows: TGTGCCAGCAGCTTAACAATACCTAACTATGGCTACACCTTC.

The chain is built from TRBV24-1 and TRBJ2-3, with TRBD2 matching 14 bases. Germline-derived CDR1 and CDR2 are KGHDR and SFDVKD. Losses at the gene ends were 4 bases for V and 8 bases for J; bases not matched to a gene: 7. CDR3 size: 16 residues. CDR3 region: CATSDLTSGGVGTQYF. CDR3 nucleotides: TGTGCCACCAGTGACTTGACTAGCGGGGGGGTAGGTACGCAGTATTTT.

The rearrangement joins TRBV12-3 or TRBV12-4 to TRBJ1-2; weak D call: TRBD1 (6 bases). CDR3 length: 13 amino acids. Trimming pared 6 bases from V and 4 bases from J, leaving 12 bases between. CDR3 nucleotide sequence: TGTGCCAGCAGGTCGGGGGGCGGCTATGGCTACACCTTC. It yields the protein CASRSGGGYGYTF.

This chain uses TRBV9 with TRBJ1-1; D is uncertain. This CDR3 contains 15 residues. The germline V and J ends were trimmed by 2 bases and 3 bases, with 14 bases remaining between them. Germline V CDR1 and CDR2: SGDLS, YYNGEE. In DNA form, the CDR3 reads TGTGCCAGCAGCGTTTCCCCCAGGAGGGACACTGAAGCTTTCTTT. Translation gives CASSVSPRRDTEAFF.

The chain carries TRBV29-1 and TRBJ2-3; the match to TRBD2 covers 12 bases. The CDR3 covers 14 residues. Per the germline V gene, CDR1 is SQVTM and CDR2 is ANQGSEA. The trim removed 7 bases at V and 3 bases at J, leaving 5 bases unmatched. In DNA form, the CDR3 reads TGCAGCGAGCGGACTAGCGGGGCTACAGATACGCAGTATTTT. Amino acid sequence: CSERTSGATDTQYF.

The chain links TRBV18 to TRBJ1-1, with 9 bases that match TRBD1. V lost 5 bases and J lost 4; bases outside the gene matches: 8. Germline lookup yields CDR1 KGHSH and CDR2 LQKENI. The CDR3 spans 15 residues. DNA of the CDR3: TGTGCCAGCTCAACGACAGGGGGTATGGTCACTGAAGCTTTCTTT. This translates into CASSTTGGMVTEAFF.

In this sample, this clone turned up a few times. The genes are TRBV28 and TRBJ2-5, with D tentatively TRBD1 (6 bases). Trimming took off 5 bases at V and 0 bases at J, with 10 bases between the two ends. Germline-derived CDR1 and CDR2 are MDHEN and SYDVKM. CDR3 length: 14 amino acids. In DNA form, the CDR3 reads TGTGCCAGCAGTGCCTGGACAGACCAAGAGACCCAGTACTTC. It specifies CASSAWTDQETQYF.

V and J are TRBV6-6 and TRBJ2-7, with D possibly matching TRBD1 (6 bases). V was trimmed by 6 bases and J by 3 bases, leaving 12 bases between them. The germline V gene encodes CDR1 MNHNY and CDR2 SVGAGI (reference sequence). The CDR3 sequence is 13 residues long. CDR3 bases: TGTGCCAGCAGCTCGGGACACCTCTACGAGCAGTACTTC. Its translation is CASSSGHLYEQYF.